This T cell receptor beta chain was identified in a study of blood T cells in healthy people across ages. The authors ran a second PCR of 7 to 11 cycles using a sample-barcoded 5' primer and a J-beta primer mix. Each cDNA molecule was tagged by a template-switch adaptor that had 12 random nucleotides. From the 5' RACE reads, TCRdb called clonotypes with MiXCR, one entry per CDR3 protein. Here the sample spans about 1 million distinct CDR3 sequences, 40% to 45% being singletons. With 4 bases removed from V and 2 bases from J, the gap between germline ends came to 12 bases. The CDR3 sequence is 14 residues long. The germline V gene has CDR1 SGHDT and CDR2 YYEEEE. Donor samples were obtained from healthy Caucasian individuals from Russia, aged 6 to 90. Every donor gave 9 to 10 milliliters of peripheral blood.

Sequencing was performed on blood. This TCR was sampled from a woman aged 60 to 75 in good health. This chain connects TRBV5-6 to TRBJ2-5, with D tentatively TRBD1 (7 bases). The CDR3 is CASSGGTAQETQYF. DNA for the CDR3: TGTGCCAGCAGCGGGGGGACAGCTCAAGAGACCCAGTACTTC.